The subject of this entry is one T cell receptor beta chain. This sample stems from a study of blood T cell repertoires in COVID-19. Background on the study: Collection of acute and convalescent COVID-19 samples took place in the United States, Italy and Spain.

This table comes from immunoSEQ multiplex PCR, and its TCRdb copy is limited to in-frame clones, with some not included. The sample shows approximately 320,000 clones, about 92% of them seen only once. Cohort 3 donors were reported recovered after two negative PCRs, clearance, or symptom resolution. The CDR3 covers 14 residues. V was cut by 5 bases and J by 5 bases, with 10 bases left in between. Germline V CDR1 and CDR2: LNHDA, SQIVND (reference sequence). This clonotype was obtained from a man in his fifties or sixties who had recovered from COVID-19. The sample consisted of PBMCs or T cells enriched from blood (not recorded which). The chain couples TRBV19 to TRBJ1-6; tentatively, D is TRBD1 (5 bases). CDR3 DNA: TGTGCCAGTAGTTATACAGGAGATAATTCACCCCTCCACTTT. The encoded protein is CASSYTGDNSPLHF.